This paragraph reports one T cell receptor (beta chain). V was trimmed by 7 bases and J by 5 bases, leaving 18 bases between them. The CDR3 runs to 15 residues. CDR1 LNHDA and CDR2 SQIVND come from the germline V gene (reference sequence). Data came from immunoSEQ multiplex PCR; TCRdb stores just in-frame clones and leaves some out. Of about 320,000 clones listed, approximately 90% are singletons. The data belong to a study of blood T cell repertoires in COVID-19. This chain uses TRBV19 with TRBJ2-1, with D possibly TRBD2 on 7 matching bases. The clonotype comes from a woman in her 30s with COVID-19, enrolled during active disease. The material sequenced was peripheral blood. CDR3 nucleotide sequence: TGTGCCAGTAACCGGGGGGCAGGGGAAGACAATGAGCAGTTCTTC. Protein product: CASNRGAGEDNEQFF.